A selection of T cell receptor beta chains follows, all from one sample in a study of blood T cells in healthy people across ages. TCRdb fed the 5' RACE reads into MiXCR, producing one record per CDR3 protein. This sample has roughly 1.6 million distinct CDR3 sequences, with about 31% found just once. Sequenced: blood. The receptor source for this set is a woman in her 30s in good health. CDR3s include the opening cysteine and the closing phenylalanine or tryptophan. The order of the fields is clone size, J gene, V gene, D gene, CDR3 DNA, CDR3 protein. The D gene is left open where the match is weak. Size values are once, few and many counts, or a class for expanded clones, and some rows have none.

>few|TRBJ2-3|TRBV24-1|-
TGTGCCACCAGTGGGGGGGACGGATTCACAGATACGCAGTATTTT
CATSGGDGFTDTQYF
>-|TRBJ1-5|TRBV6-6|-
TGTGCCAGCAGACAGGAGGGCAGCAATCAGCCCCAGCATTTT
CASRQEGSNQPQHF
>few|TRBJ2-7|TRBV6-6|-
TGTGCCATCGGGGGAGAAGGATCCTACGAGCAGTACTTC
CAIGGEGSYEQYF
>-|TRBJ2-1|TRBV5-4|TRBD2
TGTGCCAGCAGCCTGGGAGCTAGCGGGAGTACCGAGCAGTTCTTC
CASSLGASGSTEQFF
>-|TRBJ1-3|TRBV5-1|-
TGCGCCAGCAGCTTGGACTACAGCGGCTCTGGAAACACCATATATTTT
CASSLDYSGSGNTIYF
>few|TRBJ2-1|TRBV10-3|TRBD2
TGTGCCATCAGCGAACTAGCGGGGCCAGGGGGTGAGCAGTTCTTC
CAISELAGPGGEQFF
>few|TRBJ2-2|TRBV3-1|-
TGTGCCAGCAGCCAAGCGGCGCGGGGGGAGCTGTTTTTT
CASSQAARGELFF
>few|TRBJ2-1|TRBV5-1|TRBD2
TGCGCCAGCAGCCCGACTAGCGGGTACCCCAATGAGCAGTTCTTC
CASSPTSGYPNEQFF
>-|TRBJ1-1|TRBV2|-
TGTGCCAGCAGTGATGAGGGGAACACTGAAGCTTTCTTT
CASSDEGNTEAFF
>few|TRBJ1-2|TRBV5-5|-
TGTGCCAGCAGCCCGACACAGAACTATGGCTACACCTTC
CASSPTQNYGYTF
>-|TRBJ2-6|TRBV28|-
TGTGCCAGCAGTTTATACTACCCCTCTGGGGCCAACGTCCTGACTTTC
CASSLYYPSGANVLTF
>-|TRBJ2-7|TRBV2|TRBD1
TGTGCCACTGGGACAGCCTCCTACGAGCAGTACTTC
CATGTASYEQYF
>-|TRBJ2-1|TRBV21-1|-
TGTGCCAGCAGACAGGGTCCGTATGAGCAGTTCTTC
CASRQGPYEQFF
>once|TRBJ2-7|TRBV27|TRBD2
TGTACCAGCAGTTTAAGGCGGGAGGGCCGGTACGAGCAGTACTTC
CTSSLRREGRYEQYF
>many|TRBJ2-1|TRBV30|TRBD2
TGTGCCTGGAGAAGTGGTCTAGCGGGGTTCAATGAGCAGTTCTTC
CAWRSGLAGFNEQFF
>many|TRBJ2-3|TRBV7-3|TRBD2
TGTGCCAGCAGCTTAGGACTAGCGGGAGAGGCAGATACGCAGTATTTT
CASSLGLAGEADTQYF
>-|TRBJ1-1|TRBV29-1|TRBD1
TGCAGCGCTGAGGGGGACAGGGGTCTGAACACTGAAGCTTTCTTT
CSAEGDRGLNTEAFF
>few|TRBJ2-5|TRBV3-1|-
TGTGCCAGCAGCCAGTTTGCCGGGAGTGGGCCTCTTGAGCAGTACTTC
CASSQFAGSGPLEQYF
>few|TRBJ2-7|TRBV20-1|-
TGCAGTGCTAGAGTTAGCGGGACAGCCTACGAGCAGTACTTC
CSARVSGTAYEQYF
>-|TRBJ2-7|TRBV18|TRBD2
TGTGCCAGCTCACTGGCGGGAGGACCTGCCTACGAGCAGTACTTC
CASSLAGGPAYEQYF
>-|TRBJ2-7|TRBV4-1|TRBD1
TGCGCCAGCAGCCAGGCAGGACAGGGGGAGTTAGGTGCTCTATCCTACGAGCAGTACTTC
CASSQAGQGELGALSYEQYF
>-|TRBJ1-4|TRBV6-6|-
TGTGCCGGCAGTCCCCCCGCTTTGCGAAAACTGTTTTTT
CAGSPPALRKLFF
>few|TRBJ2-5|TRBV4-1|-
TGCGCCAGCAGCGGACAATTAACCCTTGGCCAAGAGACCCAGTACTTC
CASSGQLTLGQETQYF
>few|TRBJ2-7|TRBV30|-
TGTGCCTGGGATAAGGGGATCGAGCAGTACTTC
CAWDKGIEQYF
>-|TRBJ2-3|TRBV12-3/TRBV12-4|-
TGTGCCAGCAGCTCCAGGACAAGGGGCGCAGATACGCAGTATTTT
CASSSRTRGADTQYF
>-|TRBJ2-4|TRBV4-1|TRBD2
TGCGCCGGCAGCACTCTAGCGGGAGAGAGACAAAACATTCAGTACTTC
CAGSTLAGERQNIQYF
>-|TRBJ2-3|TRBV5-1|TRBD2
TGCGCCAGCAGCCCCCAGGGACTAGCGGGGAGGACAGATACGCAGTATTTT
CASSPQGLAGRTDTQYF
>few|TRBJ2-1|TRBV9|TRBD1
TGTGCCAGCAGCGCCCCAAGGCAGGGGGCGCGGAATGAGCAGTTCTTC
CASSAPRQGARNEQFF
>-|TRBJ2-3|TRBV29-1|TRBD2
TGCAGCGTCGCGACTAGCGGAAAGAGGGTGGCAGATACGCAGTATTTT
CSVATSGKRVADTQYF
>few|TRBJ2-7|TRBV27|-
TGTGCCAGCAGTACCCCAGGACTCTCCTCCTACGAGCAGTACTTC
CASSTPGLSSYEQYF
>-|TRBJ2-7|TRBV20-1|TRBD2
TGCAGTGCTAGAGATTCGGCGGGAGAGGACGAGCAGTACTTC
CSARDSAGEDEQYF
>-|TRBJ2-3|TRBV12-3/TRBV12-4|-
TGTGCCAGTGAGTCGCAGTATTTT
CASESQYF
>-|TRBJ1-1|TRBV6-6|-
TGTGCCAGCAGTTCCGCAAGAACTGAAGCTTTCTTT
CASSSARTEAFF
>-|TRBJ2-7|TRBV28|-
TGTGCCAGCAGCTCGGTTAGGGAGCAGTACTTC
CASSSVREQYF
>few|TRBJ2-7|TRBV11-2|-
TGTGCCAGCAGCTTCGATGTCGGTCCCAACGAGCAGTACTTC
CASSFDVGPNEQYF
>-|TRBJ2-1|TRBV20-1|TRBD2
TGCAGTGCTCCGGGACTAGCGGGAGTTGTCAATGAGCAGTTCTTC
CSAPGLAGVVNEQFF
>few|TRBJ2-7|TRBV29-1|-
TGCAGCGTTACTGGTGGGGCCTCCTACGAGCAGTACTTC
CSVTGGASYEQYF
>-|TRBJ2-7|TRBV27|TRBD1
TGTGCCACCGGACAGGATCCCTACGAGCAGTACTTC
CATGQDPYEQYF
>-|TRBJ2-1|TRBV28|TRBD2
TGTGCCAGCAGTTTAAAGCGGGAGGGGTCCAATGAGCAGTTCTTC
CASSLKREGSNEQFF
>few|TRBJ1-5|TRBV6-1|-
TGTGCCAGCAGTGAAGGAAGGGAGCCCCAGCATTTT
CASSEGREPQHF
>-|TRBJ2-5|TRBV6-1|TRBD2
TGTGCCAGCGGAGTTACGGGAGGGGGAGAGACCCAGTACTTT
CASGVTGGGETQYF
>-|TRBJ1-2|TRBV12-3/TRBV12-4|-
TGTGCCAGCAGTAGAACAGGGATAGGAGGTGGCTACACCTTC
CASSRTGIGGGYTF
>-|TRBJ1-2|TRBV20-1|-
TGCAGTGCTAGAGAGGGCAGGGATGGCTACACCTTC
CSAREGRDGYTF
>-|TRBJ1-1|TRBV12-3/TRBV12-4|-
TGTGCCAGCAGTCCCCCCCGTAGGGCCCAGGGCATGAACACTGAAGCTTTCTTT
CASSPPRRAQGMNTEAFF
>-|TRBJ1-2|TRBV2|-
TGTGCCAACCCGAGGGGATCGGGCTATGGCTACACCTTC
CANPRGSGYGYTF
>-|TRBJ1-2|TRBV5-5|TRBD1
TGTGCCAGCACCTTGGGGACAGGGGGCCCTACAGCGTATGGCTACACCTTC
CASTLGTGGPTAYGYTF
>few|TRBJ2-1|TRBV6-1|TRBD2
TGTGCCAGCAGCAGACTAGCGGGACTCAATGAGCAGTTCTTC
CASSRLAGLNEQFF
>-|TRBJ2-1|TRBV7-9|TRBD2
TGTGCCAGCAGCTCCCGGACTAGCGGTTACCCTAACAATGAGCAGTTCTTC
CASSSRTSGYPNNEQFF
>few|TRBJ2-1|TRBV20-1|TRBD2
TGCAGCGGGACTAGCGGGAAAAATGAGCAGTTCTTC
CSGTSGKNEQFF
>few|TRBJ2-1|TRBV23-1|TRBD1
TGCGCCAGCAGGAATGCGTTTCGGGACAGGGGCGACAATGAGCAGTTCTTC
CASRNAFRDRGDNEQFF
>-|TRBJ2-3|TRBV7-9|TRBD2
TGTGCCAGCAGCTGGGACGGGACTAGTCTCACAGATACGCAGTATTTT
CASSWDGTSLTDTQYF
>few|TRBJ2-1|TRBV5-5|TRBD2
TGTGCCAGCAGCTTGGCGACAAAGGGACTAGCGGGGGGGTCGGTAGATGAGCAGTTCTTC
CASSLATKGLAGGSVDEQFF
>-|TRBJ2-5|TRBV5-1|TRBD2
TGCGCCAGCGGCACTAGCGGGGAGCGCCAAGAGACCCAGTACTTC
CASGTSGERQETQYF
>-|TRBJ1-5|TRBV6-1|-
TGTGCCAGCAGGCCTGACAGACTAAAGGCGCATCAGCCCCAGCATTTT
CASRPDRLKAHQPQHF